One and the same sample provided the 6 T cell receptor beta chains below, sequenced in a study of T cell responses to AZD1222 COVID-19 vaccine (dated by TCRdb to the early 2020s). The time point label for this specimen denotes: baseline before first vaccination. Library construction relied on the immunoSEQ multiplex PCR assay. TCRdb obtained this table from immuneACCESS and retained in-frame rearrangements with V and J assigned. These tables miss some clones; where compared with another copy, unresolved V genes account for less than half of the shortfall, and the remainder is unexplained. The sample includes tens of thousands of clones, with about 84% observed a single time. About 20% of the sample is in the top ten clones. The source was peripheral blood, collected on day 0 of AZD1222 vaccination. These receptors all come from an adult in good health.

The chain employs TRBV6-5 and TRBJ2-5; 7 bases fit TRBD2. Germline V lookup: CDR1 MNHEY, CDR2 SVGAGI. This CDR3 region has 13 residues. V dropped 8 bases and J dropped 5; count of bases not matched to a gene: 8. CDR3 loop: CASCERGRETQYF. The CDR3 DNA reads TGTGCCAGCTGCGAGCGGGGAAGGGAGACCCAGTACTTC.

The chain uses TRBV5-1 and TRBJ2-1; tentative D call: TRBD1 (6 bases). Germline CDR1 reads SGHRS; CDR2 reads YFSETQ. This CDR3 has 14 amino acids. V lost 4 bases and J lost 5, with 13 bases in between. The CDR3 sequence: CASSGAGDNNEQFF. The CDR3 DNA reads TGCGCCAGCAGCGGGGCAGGGGACAACAATGAGCAGTTCTTC.

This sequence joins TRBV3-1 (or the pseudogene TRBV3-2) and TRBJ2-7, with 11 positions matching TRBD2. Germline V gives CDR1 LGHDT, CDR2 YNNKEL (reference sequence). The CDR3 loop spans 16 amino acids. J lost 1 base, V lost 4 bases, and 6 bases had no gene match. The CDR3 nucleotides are TGTGCCAGCAGCCCTAGACTAGCGGGACCTTCCTACGAGCAGTACTTC. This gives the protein CASSPRLAGPSYEQYF.

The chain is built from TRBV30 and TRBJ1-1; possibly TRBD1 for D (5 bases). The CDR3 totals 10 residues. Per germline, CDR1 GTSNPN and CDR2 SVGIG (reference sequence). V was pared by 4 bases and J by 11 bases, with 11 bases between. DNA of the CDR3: TGTGCCTGGAACAGGCAGGAGGCTTTCTTT. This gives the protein CAWNRQEAFF.

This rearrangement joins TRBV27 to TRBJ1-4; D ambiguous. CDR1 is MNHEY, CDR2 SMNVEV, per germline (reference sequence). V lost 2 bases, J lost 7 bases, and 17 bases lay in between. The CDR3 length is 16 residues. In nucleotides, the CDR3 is TGTGCCAGCAGTTTAATCCGTACGAGTAGGGTTGAAAAACTGTTTTTT. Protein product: CASSLIRTSRVEKLFF.

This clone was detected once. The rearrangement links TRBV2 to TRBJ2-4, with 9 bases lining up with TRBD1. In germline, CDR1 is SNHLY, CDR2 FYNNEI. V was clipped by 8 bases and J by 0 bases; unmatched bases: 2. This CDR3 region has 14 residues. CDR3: CASGTGLAKNIQYF. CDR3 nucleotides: TGTGCCAGCGGGACAGGGCTAGCCAAAAACATTCAGTACTTC.